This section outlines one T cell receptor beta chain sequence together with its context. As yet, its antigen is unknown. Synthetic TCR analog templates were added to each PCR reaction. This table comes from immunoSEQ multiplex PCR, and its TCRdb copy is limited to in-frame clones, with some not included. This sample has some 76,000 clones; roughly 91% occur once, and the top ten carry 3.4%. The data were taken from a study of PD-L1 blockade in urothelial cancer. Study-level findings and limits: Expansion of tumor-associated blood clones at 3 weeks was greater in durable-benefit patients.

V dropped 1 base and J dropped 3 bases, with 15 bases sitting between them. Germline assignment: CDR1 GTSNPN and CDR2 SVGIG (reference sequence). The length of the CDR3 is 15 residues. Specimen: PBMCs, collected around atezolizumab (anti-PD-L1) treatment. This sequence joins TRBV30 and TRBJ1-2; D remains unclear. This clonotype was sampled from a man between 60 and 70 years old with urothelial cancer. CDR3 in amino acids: CAWSGRRSGYYGYTF. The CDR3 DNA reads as TGTGCCTGGAGTGGACGGCGGTCGGGGTACTATGGCTACACCTTC.